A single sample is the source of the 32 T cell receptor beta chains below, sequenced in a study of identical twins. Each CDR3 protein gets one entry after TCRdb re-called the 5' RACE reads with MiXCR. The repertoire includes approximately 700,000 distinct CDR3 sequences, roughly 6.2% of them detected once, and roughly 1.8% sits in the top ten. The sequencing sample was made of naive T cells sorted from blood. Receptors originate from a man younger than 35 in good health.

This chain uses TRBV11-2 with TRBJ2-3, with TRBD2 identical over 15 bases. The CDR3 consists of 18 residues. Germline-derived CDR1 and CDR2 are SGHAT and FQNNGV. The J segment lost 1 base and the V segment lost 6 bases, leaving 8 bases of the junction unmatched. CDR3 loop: CASSRTSGRAWGTDTQYF. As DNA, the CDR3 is TGTGCCAGCAGTCGGACTAGCGGGAGGGCCTGGGGCACAGATACGCAGTATTTT.

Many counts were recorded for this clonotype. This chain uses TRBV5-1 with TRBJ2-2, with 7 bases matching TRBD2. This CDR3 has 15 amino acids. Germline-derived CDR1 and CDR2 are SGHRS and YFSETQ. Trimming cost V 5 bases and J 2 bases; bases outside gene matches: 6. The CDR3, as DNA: TGCGCCAGCAGACTTACTAGCGCCAACACCGGGGAGCTGTTTTTT. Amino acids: CASRLTSANTGELFF.

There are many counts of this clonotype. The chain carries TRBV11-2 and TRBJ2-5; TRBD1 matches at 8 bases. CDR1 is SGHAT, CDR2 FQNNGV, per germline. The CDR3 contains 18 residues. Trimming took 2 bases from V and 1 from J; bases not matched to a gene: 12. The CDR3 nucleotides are TGTGCCAGCAGCTTAAGGGTCTTGACAGGGGTGGCCCAAGAGACCCAGTACTTC. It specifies CASSLRVLTGVAQETQYF.

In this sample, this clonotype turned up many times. CDR3 sequence: CASSSLGSLSNQPQHF. CDR3 in DNA: TGTGCCAGCAGTTCCTTAGGGAGCCTAAGCAATCAGCCCCAGCATTTT. V usage is TRBV6-5 and J usage is TRBJ1-5; D is undetermined. The CDR3 has 16 amino acids. Germline assignment: CDR1 MNHEY and CDR2 SVGAGI. V lost 4 bases and J lost 1, with 14 bases in between.

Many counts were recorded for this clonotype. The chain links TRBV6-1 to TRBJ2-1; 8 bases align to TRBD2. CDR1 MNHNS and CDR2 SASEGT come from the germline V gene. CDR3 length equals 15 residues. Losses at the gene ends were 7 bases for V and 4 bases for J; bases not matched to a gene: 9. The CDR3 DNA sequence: TGTGCCAGCAAGAAAAGCGGGAGTTCTTACAATGAGCAGTTCTTC. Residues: CASKKSGSSYNEQFF.

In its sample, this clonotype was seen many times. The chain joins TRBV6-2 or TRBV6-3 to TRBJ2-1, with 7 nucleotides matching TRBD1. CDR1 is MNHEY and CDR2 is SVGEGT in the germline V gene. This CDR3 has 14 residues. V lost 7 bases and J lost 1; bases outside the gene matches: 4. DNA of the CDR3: TGTGCCAGCACCCCACAGGGGTCCTACAATGAGCAGTTCTTC. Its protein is CASTPQGSYNEQFF.

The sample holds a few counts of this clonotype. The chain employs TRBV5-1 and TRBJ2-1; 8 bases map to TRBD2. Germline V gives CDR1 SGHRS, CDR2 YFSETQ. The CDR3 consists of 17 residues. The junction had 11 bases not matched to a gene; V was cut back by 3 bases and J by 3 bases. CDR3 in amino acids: CASSSRGSGRVYNEQFF. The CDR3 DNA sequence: TGCGCCAGCAGCTCCAGAGGAAGCGGGAGAGTCTACAATGAGCAGTTCTTC.

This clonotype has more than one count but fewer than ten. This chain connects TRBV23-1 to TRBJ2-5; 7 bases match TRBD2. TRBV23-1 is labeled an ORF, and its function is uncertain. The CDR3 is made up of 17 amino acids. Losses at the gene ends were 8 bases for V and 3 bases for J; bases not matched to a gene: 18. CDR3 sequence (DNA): TGCGCCAGCTCAGCCCATGAGGAAGGGCTAGCGGAAGAGACCCAGTACTTC. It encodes CASSAHEEGLAEETQYF.

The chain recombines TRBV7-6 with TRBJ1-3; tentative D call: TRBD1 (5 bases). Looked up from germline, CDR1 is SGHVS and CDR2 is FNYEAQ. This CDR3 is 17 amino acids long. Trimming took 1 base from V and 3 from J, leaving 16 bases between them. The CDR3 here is CASSLDSGGLYGNTIYF. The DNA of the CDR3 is TGTGCCAGCAGCTTAGATTCCGGGGGATTGTATGGAAACACCATATATTTT. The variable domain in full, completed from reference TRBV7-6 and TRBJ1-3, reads GAGVSQSPRYKVTKRGQDVALRCDPISGHVSLYWYRQALGQGPEFLTYFNYEAQQDKSGLPNDRFSAERPEGSISTLTIQRTEQRDSAMYRCASSLDSGGLYGNTIYFGEGSWLTVV.

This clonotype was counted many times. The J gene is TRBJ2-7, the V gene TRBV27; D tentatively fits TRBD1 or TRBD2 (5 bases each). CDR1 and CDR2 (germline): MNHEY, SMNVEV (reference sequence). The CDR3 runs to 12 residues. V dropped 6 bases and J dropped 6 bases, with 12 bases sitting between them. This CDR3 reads CASSPIGGEQYF. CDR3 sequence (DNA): TGTGCCAGCAGCCCAATTGGGGGCGAGCAGTACTTC.

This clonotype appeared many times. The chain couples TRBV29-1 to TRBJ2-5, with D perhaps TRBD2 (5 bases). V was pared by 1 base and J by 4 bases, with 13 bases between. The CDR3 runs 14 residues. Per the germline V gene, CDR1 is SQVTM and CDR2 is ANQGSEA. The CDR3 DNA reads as TGCAGCGTTGAAGCCTTGGACTCGGTAGAGACCCAGTACTTC. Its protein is CSVEALDSVETQYF.

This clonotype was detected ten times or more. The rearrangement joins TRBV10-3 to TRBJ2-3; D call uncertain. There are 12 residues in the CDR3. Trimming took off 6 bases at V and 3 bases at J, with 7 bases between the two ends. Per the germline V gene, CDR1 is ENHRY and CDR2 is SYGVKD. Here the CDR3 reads CAIRGHTDTQYF. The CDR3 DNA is TGTGCCATCAGGGGCCATACAGATACGCAGTATTTT.

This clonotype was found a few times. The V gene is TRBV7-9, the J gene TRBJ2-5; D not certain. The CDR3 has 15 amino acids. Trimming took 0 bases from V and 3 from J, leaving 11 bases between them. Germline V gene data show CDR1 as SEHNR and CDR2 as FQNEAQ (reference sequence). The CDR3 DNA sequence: TGTGCCAGCAGCTTAGCAGAGGTGGAAAAAGAGACCCAGTACTTC. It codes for CASSLAEVEKETQYF.

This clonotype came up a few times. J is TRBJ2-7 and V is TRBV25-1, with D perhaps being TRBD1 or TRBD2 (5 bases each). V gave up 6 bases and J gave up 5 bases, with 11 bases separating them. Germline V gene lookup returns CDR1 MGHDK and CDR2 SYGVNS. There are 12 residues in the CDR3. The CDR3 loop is CASRGDADEQYF. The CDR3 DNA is TGTGCCAGCAGGGGGGACGCGGACGAGCAGTACTTC.

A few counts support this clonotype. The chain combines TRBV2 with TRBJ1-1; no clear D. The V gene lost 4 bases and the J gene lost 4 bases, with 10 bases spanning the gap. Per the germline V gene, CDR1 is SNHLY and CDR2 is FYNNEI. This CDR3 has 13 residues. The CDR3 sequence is CASSVFKGTEAFF. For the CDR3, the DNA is TGTGCCAGCAGTGTGTTTAAGGGCACTGAAGCTTTCTTT. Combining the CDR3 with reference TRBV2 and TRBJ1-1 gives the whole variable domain EPEVTQTPSHQVTQMGQEVILRCVPISNHLYFYWYRQILGQKVEFLVSFYNNEISEKSEIFDDQFSVERPDGSNFTLKIRSTKLEDSAMYFCASSVFKGTEAFFGQGTRLTVV.

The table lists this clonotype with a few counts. CDR3 DNA sequence: TGTGCCAGCAGCCAAGAGGTGGGAGTCAGCACAGATACGCAGTATTTT. Protein: CASSQEVGVSTDTQYF. This rearrangement joins TRBV4-2 to TRBJ2-3; D perhaps matches TRBD2 (5 bases). The V gene's germline CDR1 is LGHNA and CDR2 YNFKEQ. This CDR3 is built from 16 residues. Trimming removed 0 bases from V and 0 bases from J, with 10 bases in between.

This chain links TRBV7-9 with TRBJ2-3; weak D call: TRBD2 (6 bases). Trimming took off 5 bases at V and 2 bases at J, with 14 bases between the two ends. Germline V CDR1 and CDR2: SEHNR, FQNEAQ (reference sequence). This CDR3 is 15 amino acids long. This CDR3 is CASSPTALATDTQYF. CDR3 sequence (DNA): TGTGCCAGCAGCCCTACGGCACTAGCCACAGATACGCAGTATTTT.

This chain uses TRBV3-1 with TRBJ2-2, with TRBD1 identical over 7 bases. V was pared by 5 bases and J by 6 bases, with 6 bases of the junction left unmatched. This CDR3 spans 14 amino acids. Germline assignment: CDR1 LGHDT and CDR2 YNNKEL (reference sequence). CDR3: CASSTGQSPGELFF. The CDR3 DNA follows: TGTGCCAGCAGCACGGGACAGAGCCCCGGGGAGCTGTTTTTT.

The CDR3 DNA reads as TGCAGCGTTGGGGCAGCGGGCATCCATCCGAACACCGGGGAGCTGTTTTTT. This codes for CSVGAAGIHPNTGELFF. The chain is built from TRBV29-1 and TRBJ2-2; D is possibly TRBD2 (6 bases). Germline assignment: CDR1 SQVTM and CDR2 ANQGSEA. The V end was cut by 4 bases, the J end by 0 bases, with 18 bases between. The CDR3 is made up of 17 amino acids.

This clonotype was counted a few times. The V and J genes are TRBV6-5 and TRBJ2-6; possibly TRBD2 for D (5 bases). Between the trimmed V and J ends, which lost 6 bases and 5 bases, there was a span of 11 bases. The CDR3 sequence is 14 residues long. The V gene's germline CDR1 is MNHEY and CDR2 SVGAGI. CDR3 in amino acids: CASRDSLRANVLTF. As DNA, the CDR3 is TGTGCCAGCAGGGACTCTTTAAGGGCCAACGTCCTGACTTTC.

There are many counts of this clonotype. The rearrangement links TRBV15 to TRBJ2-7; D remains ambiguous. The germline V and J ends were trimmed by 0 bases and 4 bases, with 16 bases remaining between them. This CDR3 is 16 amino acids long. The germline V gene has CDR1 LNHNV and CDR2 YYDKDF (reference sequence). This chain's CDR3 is CATSRDAAGSPYEQYF. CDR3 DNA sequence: TGTGCCACCAGCAGAGACGCAGCAGGCTCCCCGTACGAGCAGTACTTC.

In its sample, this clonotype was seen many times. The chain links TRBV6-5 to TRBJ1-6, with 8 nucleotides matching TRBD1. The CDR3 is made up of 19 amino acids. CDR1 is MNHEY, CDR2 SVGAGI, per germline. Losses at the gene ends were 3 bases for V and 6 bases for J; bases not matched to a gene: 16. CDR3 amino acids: CASSYSNLGTGGGNSPLHF. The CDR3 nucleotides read TGTGCCAGCAGTTATTCAAACCTTGGGACAGGCGGTGGTAATTCACCCCTCCACTTT.

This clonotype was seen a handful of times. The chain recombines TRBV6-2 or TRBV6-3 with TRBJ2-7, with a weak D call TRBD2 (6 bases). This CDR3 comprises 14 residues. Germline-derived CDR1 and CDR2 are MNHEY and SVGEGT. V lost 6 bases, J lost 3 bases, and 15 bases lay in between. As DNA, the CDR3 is TGTGCCAGCAGCGGGACTCCAACTTACTACGAGCAGTACTTC. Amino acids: CASSGTPTYYEQYF.

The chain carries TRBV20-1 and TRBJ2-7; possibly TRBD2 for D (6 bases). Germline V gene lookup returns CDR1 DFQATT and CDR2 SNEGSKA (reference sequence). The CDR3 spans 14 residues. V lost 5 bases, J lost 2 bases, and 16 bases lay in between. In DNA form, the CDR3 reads TGCAGTGCTTGGGCAAGGCGGGGAGCCTACGAGCAGTACTTC. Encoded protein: CSAWARRGAYEQYF.

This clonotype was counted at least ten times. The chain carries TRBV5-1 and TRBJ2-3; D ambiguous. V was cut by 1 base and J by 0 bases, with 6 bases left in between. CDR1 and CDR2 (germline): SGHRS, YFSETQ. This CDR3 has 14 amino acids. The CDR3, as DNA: TGCGCCAGCAGCTTGCTGGCCAGCACAGATACGCAGTATTTT. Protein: CASSLLASTDTQYF.

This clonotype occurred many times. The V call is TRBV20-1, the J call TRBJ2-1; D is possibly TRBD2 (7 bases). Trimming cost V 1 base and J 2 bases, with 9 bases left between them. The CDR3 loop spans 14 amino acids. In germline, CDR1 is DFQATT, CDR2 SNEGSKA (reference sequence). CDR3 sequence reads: CSARGEGAYNEQFF. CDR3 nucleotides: TGCAGTGCTAGAGGGGAGGGGGCCTACAATGAGCAGTTCTTC.

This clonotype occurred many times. CDR3 DNA: TGCGCCAGCAGCCAAGATCTGCGCCGAGGCACAGATACGCAGTATTTT. Its translation is CASSQDLRRGTDTQYF. The chain links TRBV4-3 to TRBJ2-3, with unresolved D. Trimming removed 0 bases at V and 1 base at J, with 11 bases between. Germline loops: CDR1 LGHNA, CDR2 YSLEER. The CDR3 extends over 16 amino acids.

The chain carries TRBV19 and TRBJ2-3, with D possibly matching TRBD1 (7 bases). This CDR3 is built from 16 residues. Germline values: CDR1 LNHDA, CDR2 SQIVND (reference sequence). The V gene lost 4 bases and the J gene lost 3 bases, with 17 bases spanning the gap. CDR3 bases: TGTGCCAGTAGTAATCTAGGGGGCGCGGGGACAGATACGCAGTATTTT. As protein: CASSNLGGAGTDTQYF.

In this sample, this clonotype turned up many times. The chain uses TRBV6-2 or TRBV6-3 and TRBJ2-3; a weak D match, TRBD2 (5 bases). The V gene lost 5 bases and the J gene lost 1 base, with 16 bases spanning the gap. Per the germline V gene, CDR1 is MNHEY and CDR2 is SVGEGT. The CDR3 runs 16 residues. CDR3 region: CASSATADLRTDTQYF. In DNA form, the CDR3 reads TGTGCCAGCAGTGCCACAGCGGACCTACGCACAGATACGCAGTATTTT.

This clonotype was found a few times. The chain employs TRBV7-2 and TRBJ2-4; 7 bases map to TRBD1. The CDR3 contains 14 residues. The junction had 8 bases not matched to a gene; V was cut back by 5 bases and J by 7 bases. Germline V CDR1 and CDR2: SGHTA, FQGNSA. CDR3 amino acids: CASSLGGAVNIQYF. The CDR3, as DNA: TGTGCCAGCAGCCTAGGGGGCGCGGTGAACATTCAGTACTTC. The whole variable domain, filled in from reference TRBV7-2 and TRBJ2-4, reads GAGVSQSPSNKVTEKGKDVELRCDPISGHTALYWYRQSLGQGLEFLIYFQGNSAPDKSGLPSDRFSAERTGGSVSTLTIQRTQQEDSAVYLCASSLGGAVNIQYFGAGTRLSVL.

DNA of the CDR3: TGTGCCAGCCTGGGGGGCGAGCAGTACTTC. It codes for CASLGGEQYF. This rearrangement joins TRBV28 to TRBJ2-7; the D gene is possibly TRBD2 (6 bases). Germline V CDR1 and CDR2: MDHEN, SYDVKM. The CDR3 consists of 10 residues. Trimming stripped 8 bases from V and 6 bases from J, with 8 bases between.

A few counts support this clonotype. The CDR3 DNA sequence: TGTGCCAGCAGTTCCGGGACAGGGCGGTACGAGCAGTACGTC. Its translation is CASSSGTGRYEQYV. The chain has TRBV6-2 or TRBV6-3 and TRBJ2-7; 9 bases match TRBD1. Germline values: CDR1 MNHEY, CDR2 SVGEGT. The CDR3 has 14 amino acids. The ends lost 4 bases at V and 4 bases at J; junction bases unmatched: 5.